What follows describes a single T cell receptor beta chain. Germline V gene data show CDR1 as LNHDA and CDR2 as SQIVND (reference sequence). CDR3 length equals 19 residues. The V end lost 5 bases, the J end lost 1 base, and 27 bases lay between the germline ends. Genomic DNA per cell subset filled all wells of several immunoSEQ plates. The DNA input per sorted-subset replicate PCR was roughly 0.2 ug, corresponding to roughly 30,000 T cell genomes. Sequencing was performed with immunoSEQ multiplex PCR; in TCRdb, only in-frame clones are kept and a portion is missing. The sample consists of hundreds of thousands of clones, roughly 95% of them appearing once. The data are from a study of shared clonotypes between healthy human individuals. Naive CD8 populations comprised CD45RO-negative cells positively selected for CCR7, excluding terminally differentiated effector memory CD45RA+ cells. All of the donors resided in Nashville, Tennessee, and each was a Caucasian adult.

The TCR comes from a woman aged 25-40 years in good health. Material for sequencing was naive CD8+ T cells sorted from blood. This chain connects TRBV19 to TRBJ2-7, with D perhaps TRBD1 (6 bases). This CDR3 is CASSPVGAAHTSNSYEQYF. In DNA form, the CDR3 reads TGTGCCAGTAGTCCCGTGGGGGCGGCCCATACCAGTAATTCCTACGAGCAGTACTTC.